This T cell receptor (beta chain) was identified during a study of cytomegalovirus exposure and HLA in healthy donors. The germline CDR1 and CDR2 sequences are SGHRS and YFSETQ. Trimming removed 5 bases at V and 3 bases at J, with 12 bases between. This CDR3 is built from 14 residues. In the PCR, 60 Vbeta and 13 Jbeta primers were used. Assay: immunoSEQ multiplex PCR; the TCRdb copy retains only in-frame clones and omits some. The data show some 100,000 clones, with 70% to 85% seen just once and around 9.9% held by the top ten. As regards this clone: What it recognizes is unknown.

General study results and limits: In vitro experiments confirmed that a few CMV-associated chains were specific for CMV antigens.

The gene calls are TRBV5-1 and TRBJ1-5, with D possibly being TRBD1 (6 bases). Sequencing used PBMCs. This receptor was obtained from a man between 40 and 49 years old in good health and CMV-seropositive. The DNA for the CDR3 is TGCGCCAGCAGACCCACAGGGCCCAATCAGCCCCAGCATTTT. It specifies CASRPTGPNQPQHF. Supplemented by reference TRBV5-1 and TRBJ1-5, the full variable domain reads KAGVTQTPRYLIKTRGQQVTLSCSPISGHRSVSWYQQTPGQGLQFLFEYFSETQRNKGNFPGRFSGRQFSNSRSEMNVSTLELGDSALYLCASRPTGPNQPQHFGDGTRLSIL.